This T cell receptor beta chain appears in the sequencing data of a study of T-cell memory formation after mild COVID-19. Per germline, CDR1 SGHRS and CDR2 YFSETQ. This CDR3 has 15 amino acids. J was trimmed by 6 bases and V by 4 bases; bases with no gene match: 13. This clonotype was counted a few times. The authors produced TCR alpha and TCR beta cDNA libraries with sample barcodes and UMIs by 5'RACE using constant-segment primers. From the 5' RACE reads, TCRdb called clonotypes with MiXCR, one entry per CDR3 protein. The data contain fewer than 150,000 distinct CDR3 sequences, approximately 15% of them singletons.

V gene TRBV5-1 combines with J gene TRBJ2-7; 7 bases map to TRBD2. The sample consisted of PBMCs or a T cell subset sorted from them (not recorded which). The receptor comes from a man in his late teens or twenties who had mild COVID-19 (a few samples of this study predate the infection). Cell type and time point are not known. CDR3 protein: CASSIGTTVGLEQYF. The CDR3 nucleotides read TGCGCCAGCAGCATCGGGACTACCGTAGGACTCGAGCAGTACTTC.